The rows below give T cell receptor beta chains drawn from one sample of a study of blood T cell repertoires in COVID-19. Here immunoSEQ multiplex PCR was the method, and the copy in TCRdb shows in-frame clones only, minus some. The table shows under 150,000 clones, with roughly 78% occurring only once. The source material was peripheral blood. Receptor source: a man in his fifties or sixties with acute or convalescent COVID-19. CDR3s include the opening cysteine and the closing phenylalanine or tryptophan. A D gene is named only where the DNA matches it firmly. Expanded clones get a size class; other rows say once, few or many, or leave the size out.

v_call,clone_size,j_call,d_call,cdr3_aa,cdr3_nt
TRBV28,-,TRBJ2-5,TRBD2,CASSLQSGGQETQYF,TGTGCCAGCAGTCTACAATCGGGAGGGCAAGAGACCCAGTACTTC
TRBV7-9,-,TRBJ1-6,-,CASSLGSVNSPLHF,TGTGCCAGCAGCTTAGGCTCAGTAAATTCACCCCTCCACTTT
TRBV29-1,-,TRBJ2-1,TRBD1,CSVRTGTSNEQFF,TGCAGCGTTAGGACAGGGACCTCCAATGAGCAGTTCTTC
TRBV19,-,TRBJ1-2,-,CASGTYYGYTF,TGTGCCAGTGGGACATACTATGGCTACACCTTC
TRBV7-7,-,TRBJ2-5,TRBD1,CASSLGTGRRETQYF,TGTGCTAGCAGCCTAGGGACAGGGAGGAGGGAGACCCAGTACTTC
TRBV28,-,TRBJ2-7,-,CASSSRSSGTYEQYF,TGTGCCAGCAGTTCCCGGAGTAGCGGAACCTACGAGCAGTACTTC
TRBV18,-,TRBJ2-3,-,CASSSSRVPDTQYF,TGTGCCAGCTCCTCGAGCAGGGTCCCAGATACGCAGTATTTT
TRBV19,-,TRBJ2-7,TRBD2,CASSTLAGGPVEQYF,TGTGCCAGTAGTACCTTAGCGGGAGGGCCTGTCGAGCAGTACTTC
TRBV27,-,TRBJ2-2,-,CASTEIGKQIYTGELFF,TGTGCCAGCACAGAAATAGGAAAACAGATTTACACCGGGGAGCTGTTTTTT
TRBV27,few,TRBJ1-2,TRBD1,CASSTNRGRIYGYTF,TGTGCCAGCAGTACTAACAGGGGGCGCATCTATGGCTACACCTTC
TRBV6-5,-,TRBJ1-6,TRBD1,CASGLSTGGLSPLHF,TGTGCCAGCGGCTTGTCGACAGGGGGTCTTTCACCCCTCCACTTT
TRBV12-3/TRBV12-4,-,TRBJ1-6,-,CASSLSGDSPLHF,TGTGCCAGCAGTTTATCAGGGGATTCACCCCTCCACTTT
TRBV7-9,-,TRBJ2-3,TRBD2,CASSLASGITDTQYF,TGTGCCAGCAGCTTAGCTAGCGGGATCACAGATACGCAGTATTTT
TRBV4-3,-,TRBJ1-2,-,CASSQDTANYGYTF,TGCGCCAGCAGCCAAGATACGGCTAACTATGGCTACACCTTC
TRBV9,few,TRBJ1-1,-,CASSALPQGNTEAFF,TGTGCCAGCAGCGCCCTTCCACAGGGGAACACTGAAGCTTTCTTT
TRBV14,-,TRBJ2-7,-,CASSQAQGEQYF,TGTGCCAGCAGCCAAGCCCAGGGTGAGCAGTACTTC
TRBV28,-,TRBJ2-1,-,CASSPRNNEQFF,TGTGCCAGCAGCCCGAGGAACAATGAGCAGTTCTTC
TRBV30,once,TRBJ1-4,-,CAWSVQSTEKLFF,TGTGCCTGGAGTGTACAGAGTACCGAAAAACTGTTTTTT
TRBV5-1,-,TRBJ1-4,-,CASSTSGANEKLFF,TGCGCCAGCAGCACATCAGGGGCTAATGAAAAACTGTTTTTT
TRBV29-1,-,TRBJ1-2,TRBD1,CSVRGQGHSGYTF,TGCAGCGTAAGAGGACAGGGACATTCCGGCTACACCTTC
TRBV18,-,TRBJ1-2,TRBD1,CASSPGTGGNYGYTF,TGTGCCAGCTCACCAGGGACAGGGGGCAACTATGGCTACACCTTC
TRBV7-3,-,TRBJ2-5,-,CASSLMSAGETQYF,TGTGCCAGCAGCTTAATGTCTGCGGGAGAGACCCAGTACTTC
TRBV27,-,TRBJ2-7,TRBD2,CASSLSWGGAYEQYF,TGTGCCAGCAGTTTATCGTGGGGGGGTGCCTACGAGCAGTACTTC
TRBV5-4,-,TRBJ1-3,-,CASSTPEGGNTIYF,TGTGCCAGCAGCACCCCAGAGGGAGGAAACACCATATATTTT
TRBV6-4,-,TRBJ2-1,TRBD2,CASSRTSGNEQFF,TGTGCCAGCAGTCGGACTAGCGGGAATGAGCAGTTCTTC
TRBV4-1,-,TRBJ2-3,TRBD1,CASSQRQGVADTQYF,TGCGCCAGCAGCCAACGACAGGGTGTCGCAGATACGCAGTATTTT
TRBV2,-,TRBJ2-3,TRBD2,CASRSLAGGPSLTDTQYF,TGTGCCAGCAGGTCACTAGCGGGAGGGCCCTCGCTGACAGATACGCAGTATTTT
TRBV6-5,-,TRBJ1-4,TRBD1,CASSRTGNNEKLFF,TGTGCCAGCAGTCGGACAGGGAATAATGAAAAACTGTTTTTT
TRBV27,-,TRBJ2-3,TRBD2,CASRPQGGGRNTQYF,TGTGCCAGCAGACCCCAGGGCGGGGGGCGGAATACGCAGTATTTT
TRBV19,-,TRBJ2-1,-,CASSGGGMSYNEQFF,TGTGCCAGTAGTGGTGGCGGTATGTCCTACAATGAGCAGTTCTTC
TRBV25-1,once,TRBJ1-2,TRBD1,CASRDRGPSRGYTF,TGTGCCAGCAGGGACAGGGGGCCAAGTCGTGGCTACACCTTC
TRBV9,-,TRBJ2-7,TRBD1,CASSVHRDSSYEQYF,TGTGCCAGCAGCGTACACCGGGACAGCTCCTACGAGCAGTACTTC
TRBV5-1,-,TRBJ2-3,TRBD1,CASSPGQSTDTQYF,TGCGCCAGCAGCCCGGGACAGTCCACAGATACGCAGTATTTT
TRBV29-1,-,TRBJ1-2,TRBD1,CSVGNRGGSANYGYTF,TGCAGCGTAGGAAACAGGGGAGGCTCGGCTAACTATGGCTACACCTTC
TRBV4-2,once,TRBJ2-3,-,CASSQGTRTSTDTQYF,TGTGCCAGCAGCCAAGGGACCAGGACTAGCACAGATACGCAGTATTTT
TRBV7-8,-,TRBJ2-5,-,CASSLTGVGETQYF,TGTGCCAGCAGCTTGACGGGAGTTGGGGAGACCCAGTACTTC
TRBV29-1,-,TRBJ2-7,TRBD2,CSVDGGAGYEQYF,TGCAGCGTTGACGGGGGGGCGGGTTACGAGCAGTACTTC
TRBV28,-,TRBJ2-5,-,CASNTGSETQYF,TGTGCCAGCAACACAGGGTCAGAGACCCAGTACTTC
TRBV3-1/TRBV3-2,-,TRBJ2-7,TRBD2,CASSQGGTSGLEEQYF,TGTGCCAGCAGCCAAGGAGGGACTAGCGGACTGGAAGAGCAGTACTTC
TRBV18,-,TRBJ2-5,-,CASSPLRTAQETQYF,TGTGCCAGCTCACCATTAAGGACAGCCCAAGAGACCCAGTACTTC
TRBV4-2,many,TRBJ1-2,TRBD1,CASRDQGQGAFGYGYTF,TGTGCCAGCAGGGATCAGGGACAGGGGGCGTTCGGCTATGGCTACACCTTC
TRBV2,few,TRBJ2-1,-,CASNPSPNEQFF,TGTGCCAGCAATCCAAGCCCCAATGAGCAGTTCTTC
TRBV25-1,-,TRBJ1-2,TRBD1,CASSEGTVRGYTF,TGTGCCAGCAGTGAAGGGACAGTCCGTGGCTACACCTTC
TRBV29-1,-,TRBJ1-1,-,CSASRGTANTEAFF,TGCAGCGCCTCTAGGGGGACCGCGAACACTGAAGCTTTCTTT
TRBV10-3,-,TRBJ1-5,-,CAISESKGLEPQHF,TGTGCCATCAGTGAGTCGAAGGGGTTGGAGCCCCAGCATTTT
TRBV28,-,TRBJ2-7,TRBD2,CASSLSSGRAKYF,TGTGCCAGCAGTTTAAGTAGCGGGAGGGCTAAATACTTC
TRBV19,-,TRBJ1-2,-,CASSNWAGDYGYTF,TGTGCCAGTAGTAACTGGGCAGGGGACTATGGCTACACCTTC
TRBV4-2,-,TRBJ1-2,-,CASSQDLQGADGSNYGYTF,TGTGCCAGCAGCCAAGATCTTCAGGGCGCAGACGGAAGTAACTATGGCTACACCTTC
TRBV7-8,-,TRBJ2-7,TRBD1,CASSFSSGTGPYEQYF,TGTGCCAGCAGCTTTAGCTCCGGGACAGGTCCTTATGAGCAGTACTTC
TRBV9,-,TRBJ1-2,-,CASSVAPTGVGGYTF,TGTGCCAGCAGCGTAGCTCCGACAGGTGTGGGCGGCTACACCTTC
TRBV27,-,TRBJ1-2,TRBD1,CASSSLPGQGANYGYTF,TGTGCCAGCAGTTCTCTACCTGGACAGGGAGCAAACTATGGCTACACCTTC